This TCR beta chain was retrieved from a study of blood T cell repertoires in COVID-19. For the study at large: Samples came from the United States, Italy and Spain, spanning acute and convalescent COVID-19. T cells, B-cell-depleted T cells, or PBMCs supplied cDNA or gDNA.

This CDR3 region has 14 residues. Germline CDR1 and CDR2: SGHDT and YYEEEE. The V gene lost 4 bases and the J gene lost 4 bases, with 14 bases spanning the gap. As originally analysed: From reference gene primer amplification, estimates of nucleated cell counts were derived. The data were produced by immunoSEQ multiplex PCR, yet TCRdb's version contains in-frame clones alone and is incomplete. V, J and clone size reflect that table, while D and trimming were determined from the DNA. The sample shows roughly 220,000 clones, less than 90% of them seen only once. The TCR sequence derives from a young man with active or convalescent COVID-19. The specimen was peripheral blood. The chain is built from TRBV5-6 and TRBJ1-2; perhaps TRBD1 as D (6 bases). The CDR3, as DNA: TGTGCCAGCAGCACGGGGACATTGGCCTATGGCTACACCTTC. It yields the protein CASSTGTLAYGYTF.